This T cell receptor beta chain was sequenced during a study of regulatory T cells in long-lasting Graves disease. This clonotype occurred many times. Investigators prepared the TCR beta libraries by applying iRepertoire HTBI primers and Arm-PCR of CDR3 regions. Each CDR3 protein is one row after TCRdb ran MiXCR on the multiplex PCR reads. The profile shows 530,000 or so distinct CDR3 sequences, around an eighth of them singletons. Germline CDR1 and CDR2: SNHLY and FYNNEI. The CDR3 is 14 residues long. V was cut by 3 bases and J by 5 bases, with 13 bases left in between. Time point described: newly diagnosed GD, antithyroid drugs for less than 3 months. Scientists built the TCR library using RNA that was extracted from PBMCs. Patient provenance is recorded as an endocrinology department in Xi'an, China. These data were also reused for a study on T cells in Graves' hyperthyroidism and ophthalmopathy. As that report states: These patients, aged 18 to 65, had recently diagnosed hyperthyroidism lasting under 2 months. Clinical symptoms, serum thyroxine and TRAb, thyroid ultrasound and orbital computed tomography together formed the diagnostic basis. It was a median around 6 months before onset that the model predicted ophthalmopathy.

Sequenced material: peripheral blood mononuclear cells (PBMCs), taken at new diagnosis, from a patient treated with antithyroid drugs. This chain joins TRBV2 and TRBJ1-1; the D gene is possibly TRBD1 (5 bases). The receptor was derived from a man aged 30 to 45 with Graves disease. CDR3 DNA: TGTGCCAGCAGTGATTGGGACCAAGGGACTGAAGCTTTCTTT. Its protein is CASSDWDQGTEAFF.